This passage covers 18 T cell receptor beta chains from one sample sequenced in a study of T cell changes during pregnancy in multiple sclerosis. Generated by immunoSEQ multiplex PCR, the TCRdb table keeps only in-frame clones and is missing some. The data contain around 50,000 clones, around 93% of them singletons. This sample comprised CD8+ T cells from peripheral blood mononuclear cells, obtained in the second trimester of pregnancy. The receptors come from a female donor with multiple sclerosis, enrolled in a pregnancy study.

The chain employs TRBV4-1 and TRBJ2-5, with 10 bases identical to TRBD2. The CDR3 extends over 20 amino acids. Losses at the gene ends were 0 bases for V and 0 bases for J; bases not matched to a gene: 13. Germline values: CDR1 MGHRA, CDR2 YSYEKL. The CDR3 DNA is TGCGCCAGCAGCCAAGAGCTAGGACTAGCGGCCCCGCCCCACCAAGAGACCCAGTACTTC. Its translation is CASSQELGLAAPPHQETQYF.

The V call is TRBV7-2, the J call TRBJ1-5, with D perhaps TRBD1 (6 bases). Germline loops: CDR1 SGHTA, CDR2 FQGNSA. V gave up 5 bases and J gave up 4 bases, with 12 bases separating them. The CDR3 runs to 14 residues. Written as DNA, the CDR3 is TGTGCCAGCAGCCACGGGCAGGGGAATCAGCCCCAGCATTTT. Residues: CASSHGQGNQPQHF.

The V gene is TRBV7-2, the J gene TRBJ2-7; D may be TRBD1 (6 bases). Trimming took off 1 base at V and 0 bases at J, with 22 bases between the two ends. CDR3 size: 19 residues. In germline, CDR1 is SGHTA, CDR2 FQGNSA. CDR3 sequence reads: CASSLDWAGEISSSYEQYF. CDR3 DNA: TGTGCCAGCAGCTTAGACTGGGCAGGGGAGATTTCGAGCTCCTACGAGCAGTACTTC.

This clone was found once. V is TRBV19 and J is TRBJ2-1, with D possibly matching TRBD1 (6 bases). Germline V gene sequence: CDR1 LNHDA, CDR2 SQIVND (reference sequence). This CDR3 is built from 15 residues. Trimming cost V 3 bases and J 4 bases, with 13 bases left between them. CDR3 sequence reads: CASSMSAGAYNEQFF. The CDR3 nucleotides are TGTGCCAGTAGTATGTCGGCAGGGGCATACAATGAGCAGTTCTTC.

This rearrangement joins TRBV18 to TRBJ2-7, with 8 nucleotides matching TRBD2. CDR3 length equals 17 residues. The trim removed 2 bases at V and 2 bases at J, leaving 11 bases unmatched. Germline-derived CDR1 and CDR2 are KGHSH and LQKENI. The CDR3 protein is CASSPRGIAGTPYEQYF. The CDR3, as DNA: TGTGCCAGCTCACCAAGAGGTATAGCGGGGACTCCCTACGAGCAGTACTTC.

The CDR3 is CASSDTGGRAYNEQFF. The CDR3 DNA follows: TGTGCCAGCAGTGATACGGGGGGCCGGGCCTACAATGAGCAGTTCTTC. The chain joins TRBV6-1 to TRBJ2-1, with D tentatively TRBD2 (7 bases). V lost 3 bases to trimming and J lost 2 bases, with 14 bases between them. Germline V gene lookup returns CDR1 MNHNS and CDR2 SASEGT. This CDR3 is built from 16 residues.

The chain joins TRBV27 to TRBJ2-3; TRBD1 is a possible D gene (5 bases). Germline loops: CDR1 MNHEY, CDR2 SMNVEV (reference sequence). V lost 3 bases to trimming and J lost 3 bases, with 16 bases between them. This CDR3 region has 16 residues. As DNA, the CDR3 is TGTGCCAGCAGTTTGCAACAGGCCACTCCTACAGATACGCAGTATTTT. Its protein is CASSLQQATPTDTQYF.

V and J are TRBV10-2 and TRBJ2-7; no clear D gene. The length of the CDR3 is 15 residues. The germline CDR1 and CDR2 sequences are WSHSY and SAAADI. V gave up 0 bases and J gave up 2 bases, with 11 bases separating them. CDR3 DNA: TGCGCCAGCAGTGAGTCATCCGGGTTTCCCTACGAGCAGTACTTC. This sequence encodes CASSESSGFPYEQYF.

The CDR3 here is CASSSNVVTDTQYF. DNA for the CDR3: TGTGCCAGCAGCTCCAACGTAGTCACGGATACGCAGTATTTT. V is TRBV5-8 and J is TRBJ2-3; D gene ambiguous. Between the trimmed V and J ends, which lost 3 bases and 6 bases, there was a span of 14 bases. CDR1 and CDR2 from the germline V gene are SGHTS and YDEGEE. There are 14 residues in the CDR3.

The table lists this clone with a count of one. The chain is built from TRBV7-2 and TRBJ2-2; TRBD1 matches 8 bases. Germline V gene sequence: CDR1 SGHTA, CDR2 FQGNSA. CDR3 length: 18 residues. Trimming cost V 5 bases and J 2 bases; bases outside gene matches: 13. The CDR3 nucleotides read TGTGCCAGCAGCCCTGTCAATCAGGGGGCAATAAACACCGGGGAGCTGTTTTTT. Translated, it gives CASSPVNQGAINTGELFF.

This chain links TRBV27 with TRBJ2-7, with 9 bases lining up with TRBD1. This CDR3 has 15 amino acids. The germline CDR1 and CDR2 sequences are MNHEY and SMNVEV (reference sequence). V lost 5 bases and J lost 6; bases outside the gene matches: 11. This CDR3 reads CASSPTWDRAAEQYF. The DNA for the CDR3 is TGTGCCAGCAGTCCCACCTGGGACAGGGCGGCCGAGCAGTACTTC.

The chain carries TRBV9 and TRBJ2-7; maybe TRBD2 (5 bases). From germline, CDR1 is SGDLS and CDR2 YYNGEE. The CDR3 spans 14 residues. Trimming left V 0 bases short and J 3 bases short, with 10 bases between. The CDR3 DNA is TGTGCCAGCAGCGTAGGACGGGGAAACTACGAGCAGTACTTC. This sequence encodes CASSVGRGNYEQYF.

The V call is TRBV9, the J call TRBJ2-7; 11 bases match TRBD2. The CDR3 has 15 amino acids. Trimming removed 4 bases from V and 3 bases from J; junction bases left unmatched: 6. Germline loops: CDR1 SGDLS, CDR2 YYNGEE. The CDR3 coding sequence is TGTGCCAGCAGCACTGGACTAGCGGGTGACTACGAGCAGTACTTC. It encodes CASSTGLAGDYEQYF.

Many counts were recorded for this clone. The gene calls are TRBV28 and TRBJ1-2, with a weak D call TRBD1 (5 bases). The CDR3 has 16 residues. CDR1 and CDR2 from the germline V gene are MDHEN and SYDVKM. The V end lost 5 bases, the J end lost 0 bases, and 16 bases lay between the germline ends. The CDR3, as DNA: TGTGCCAGCAGTCCATCCGGACAACTCCCTAACTATGGCTACACCTTC. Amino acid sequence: CASSPSGQLPNYGYTF.

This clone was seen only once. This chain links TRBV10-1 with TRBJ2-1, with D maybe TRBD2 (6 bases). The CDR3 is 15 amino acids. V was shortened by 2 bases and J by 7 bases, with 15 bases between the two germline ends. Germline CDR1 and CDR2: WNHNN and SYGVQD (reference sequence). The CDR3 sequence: CASSERGLPSNEQFF. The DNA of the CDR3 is TGCGCCAGCAGTGAGAGGGGACTCCCCTCTAATGAGCAGTTCTTC.

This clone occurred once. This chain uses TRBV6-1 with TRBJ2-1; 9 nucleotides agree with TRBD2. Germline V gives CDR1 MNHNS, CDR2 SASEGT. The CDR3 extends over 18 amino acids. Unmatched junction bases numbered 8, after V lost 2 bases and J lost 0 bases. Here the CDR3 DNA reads TGTGCCAGCAGTGAACCCTATAGCGGGAGACCCTCCTACAATGAGCAGTTCTTC. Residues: CASSEPYSGRPSYNEQFF.

The CDR3 sequence: CASNLAGGREDTQYF. CDR3 bases: TGTGCCAGCAACCTAGCGGGGGGCCGGGAGGATACGCAGTATTTT. The V gene is TRBV6-5, the J gene TRBJ2-3; 11 nucleotides line up with TRBD2. The CDR3 totals 15 residues. V gave up 7 bases and J gave up 6 bases; unmatched junction bases: 9. CDR1 MNHEY and CDR2 SVGAGI come from the germline V gene.

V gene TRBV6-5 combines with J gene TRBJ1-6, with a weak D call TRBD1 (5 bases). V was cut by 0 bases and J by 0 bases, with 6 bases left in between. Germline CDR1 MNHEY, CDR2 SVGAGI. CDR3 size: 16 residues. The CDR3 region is CASSYSGGSYNSPLHF. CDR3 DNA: TGTGCCAGCAGTTACTCGGGGGGCTCCTATAATTCACCCCTCCACTTT.